This note documents a single TCR beta chain sequence. The data were obtained in a study of blood T cell repertoires in COVID-19. Study-wide background: Some COVID-19 samples were acute and others convalescent; all came from the United States, Italy and Spain. Sources were T cells, B-cell-depleted T cells, or PBMCs; the material itself was cDNA or gDNA.

V gave up 4 bases and J gave up 11 bases, with 12 bases separating them. CDR1 is SGHRS and CDR2 is YFSETQ in the germline V gene. This CDR3 contains 11 residues. Those who participated ranged in age from roughly 18 to 90 years and resided in about two dozen US areas. The recovered donors of Cohort 3 showed two negative PCRs, clearance, or symptom resolution. The protocol was immunoSEQ multiplex PCR, while the TCRdb copy is restricted to in-frame clones and leaves out a portion. The data contain 300,000 or so clones, 87% of them singletons. This clonotype originated in a young woman who had recovered from COVID-19. V and J are TRBV5-1 and TRBJ1-1; no definite D call. The sample taken for sequencing was PBMCs or T cells enriched from blood (not recorded which). CDR3 residues: CASSVLLMAFF. Written as DNA, the CDR3 is TGCGCCAGCAGCGTCCTTCTTATGGCTTTCTTT.